The TCR beta chain under discussion was sequenced for a study of identical twins. Comment on this clonotype: Antigen: not known.

TCRdb reanalysed the 5' RACE reads using MiXCR and keeps one entry per CDR3 protein. The sample lists about 810,000 distinct CDR3 sequences, about 12% occurring once. This CDR3 has 18 amino acids. The V end lost 5 bases, the J end lost 6 bases, and 26 bases lay between the germline ends. Germline CDR1 and CDR2: SGHAT and FQNNGV. Findings and caveats of the study: Zero-insertion results could be subject to partial confounding by invariant MAIT and iNKT cells.

The same specimen was also included in a second study, on yellow fever vaccine responses in identical twins.

The chain recombines TRBV11-2 with TRBJ2-4, with D maybe TRBD2 (5 bases). This TCR was sampled from a young woman in good health. Sequenced material: PBMCs. The CDR3 sequence: CASSLMVWERGVGNIQYF. The CDR3 DNA reads TGTGCCAGCAGCCTGATGGTGTGGGAGCGAGGTGTCGGAAACATTCAGTACTTC. Together with reference TRBV11-2 and TRBJ2-4, the CDR3 gives the full variable domain: EAGVAQSPRYKIIEKRQSVAFWCNPISGHATLYWYQQILGQGPKLLIQFQNNGVVDDSQLPKDRFSAERLKGVDSTLKIQPAKLEDSAVYLCASSLMVWERGVGNIQYFGAGTRLSVL.